This record covers a single T cell receptor beta chain. Its antigen is unidentified. The data were obtained in a study of cytomegalovirus exposure and HLA in healthy donors. Overall study results and limits: TCR beta V- and J-gene trimming, according to a later analysis, was linked to a missense DCLRE1C variant.

The V and J ends lost 4 bases and 8 bases respectively, with 12 bases between them. Per germline, CDR1 LGHNA and CDR2 YSLEER. The CDR3 length is 13 residues. The PCR was carried out with 60 Vbeta primers and 13 Jbeta primers. Generated by immunoSEQ multiplex PCR, the TCRdb table keeps only in-frame clones and is missing some. The sample has some 190,000 clones, 75% to 90% seen once; the top ten hold more than 1%. The sample taken for sequencing was PBMCs. The rearrangement uses TRBV4-3 and TRBJ2-1; D possibly corresponds to TRBD2 (5 bases). The TCR was taken from a boy aged 2-9 years in good health and CMV-seronegative. CDR3 amino acids: CASSPELVDEQFF. CDR3 bases: TGCGCCAGCAGCCCAGAACTAGTTGATGAGCAGTTCTTC.